A selection of T cell receptor beta chains follows, all from one sample in a study of shared clonotypes between healthy human individuals. This table comes from immunoSEQ multiplex PCR, and its TCRdb copy is limited to in-frame clones, with some not included. In the table there are about 1.1 million clones, 70% to 85% of which are singletons. The sample taken for sequencing was memory CD4+ T cells from PBMCs. The receptors were sampled from a man aged 18 to 35 in good health. Some clones in this sample may be carry-over from other donors' samples. CDR3s include the opening cysteine and the closing phenylalanine or tryptophan. D genes are given only for firm matches. The size of a clone is reported for some rows only, either as once, few or many, or as a class for expanded clones.

TRBJ1-2	-	TRBD1	16	TRBV7-9	TGTGCCAGCAGCTGGGGAGGGGGGACAGCTAACTATGGCTACACCTTC	CASSWGGGTANYGYTF
TRBJ2-1	-	TRBD2	17	TRBV9	TGTGCCAGCAGCGCTATTTTAGCGGGAGGGATACACAATGAGCAGTTCTTC	CASSAILAGGIHNEQFF
TRBJ2-5	-	TRBD1	14	TRBV15	TGTGCCACCAGCATGCCAGGGGGCCTAGAGACCCAGTACTTC	CATSMPGGLETQYF
TRBJ1-5	-	-	13	TRBV7-2	TGTGCCAGCAGCTTACGGACGGGTTTGCCCCAGCATTTT	CASSLRTGLPQHF
TRBJ2-6	-	TRBD1	14	TRBV5-1	TGCGCCAGCAGCTTGCCAGGGGGTGTAGCCGTCCTGACTTTC	CASSLPGGVAVLTF
TRBJ2-7	-	TRBD1	12	TRBV30	TGTGCCTGGAGGGGGACAGTGGGCGAGCAGTACTTC	CAWRGTVGEQYF
TRBJ2-1	-	TRBD2	17	TRBV7-3	TGTGCCAGCAGCTTAACAGGACTAGCGGGAGGATACAATGAGCAGTTCTTC	CASSLTGLAGGYNEQFF
TRBJ2-7	-	TRBD2	15	TRBV4-2	TGTGCCAGCAGCCAGACTAGCGGGAGGATCGACGAGCAGTACTTC	CASSQTSGRIDEQYF
TRBJ2-7	-	TRBD2	15	TRBV11-2	TGTGCCAGCAGCGCCGGACTAGCGGAGACCTACGAGCAGTACTTC	CASSAGLAETYEQYF
TRBJ1-1	few	TRBD1	15	TRBV7-9	TGTGCCAGCAGTTCCCCAGGACAGGGGAGGACTGAAGCTTTCTTT	CASSSPGQGRTEAFF
TRBJ2-7	-	TRBD2	14	TRBV29-1	TGCAGCGCCCGCGGTACGGGAGGGAGGGACGAGCAGTACTTC	CSARGTGGRDEQYF
TRBJ2-2	-	TRBD2	16	TRBV4-3	TGCGCCAGCAGCCAAGATAACACGGGAGGCACCGGGGAGCTGTTTTTT	CASSQDNTGGTGELFF
TRBJ1-3	-	-	14	TRBV6-5	TGTGCCAGCAGTTATCAGAGCTCTGGAAACACCATATATTTT	CASSYQSSGNTIYF
TRBJ2-7	once	TRBD2	12	TRBV14	TGTGCCAGCAGCCGACTAGCGTACGAGCAGTACTTC	CASSRLAYEQYF
TRBJ1-4	-	-	16	TRBV18	TGTGCCAGCTCACCGAAGACGAGGGGCACTAATGAAAAACTGTTTTTT	CASSPKTRGTNEKLFF
TRBJ1-3	once	-	16	TRBV19	TGTGCCAGTAGTACCCTTACAGGATCCTCTGGAAACACCATATATTTT	CASSTLTGSSGNTIYF
TRBJ2-2	once	TRBD2	21	TRBV19	TGTGCCAGTAGTACATGGACGGGACTAGCGGGAGGGCACTCTAGCACCGGGGAGCTGTTTTTT	CASSTWTGLAGGHSSTGELFF
TRBJ2-7	-	-	14	TRBV5-1	TGCGCCAGCAGCTCACTGACAAGCTCCTACGAGCAGTACTTC	CASSSLTSSYEQYF
TRBJ1-2	once	-	12	TRBV28	TGTGCCAGCAGTCCCTTCTGGGCGGGCTACACCTTC	CASSPFWAGYTF
TRBJ1-2	few	-	13	TRBV11-1	TGTGCCAGCAGCTTTCGGGGGGCACTTGGCTACACCTTC	CASSFRGALGYTF
TRBJ2-1	-	TRBD2	16	TRBV4-3	TGCGCCAGCAGAAAACAACTAGCGGGAGGCTACAATGAGCAGTTCTTC	CASRKQLAGGYNEQFF
TRBJ1-4	-	-	14	TRBV28	TGTGCCAGCAGTTTAAGGGGACTGAATGAAAAACTGTTTTTT	CASSLRGLNEKLFF
TRBJ2-7	-	TRBD2	17	TRBV5-1	TGCGCCAGCAGCTTGGCCTTTGCGGGACTAGCGGGAAGCGAGCAGTACTTC	CASSLAFAGLAGSEQYF
TRBJ2-5	few	-	14	TRBV15	TGTGCCACCAGCACCGCGAGGGGCCGCGAGACCCAGTACTTC	CATSTARGRETQYF
TRBJ2-4	-	TRBD2	15	TRBV19	TGTGCCAGTAGTCAGGAGCGGGGGGCGAGGAACATTCAGTACTTC	CASSQERGARNIQYF
TRBJ2-1	-	-	15	TRBV9	TGTGCCAGCAGCCCCCTCGCCCCCCCCTACAATGAGCAGTTCTTC	CASSPLAPPYNEQFF
TRBJ2-6	-	-	14	TRBV14	TGTGCCAGCAGCCAGAGCTCTGGGGCCAACGTCCTGACTTTC	CASSQSSGANVLTF
TRBJ1-5	few	-	14	TRBV6-5	TGTGCCAGCAGTCCGCGCAGGGACAATCAGCCCCAGCATTTT	CASSPRRDNQPQHF
TRBJ2-3	-	-	14	TRBV7-3	TGTGCCAGCAGCCCTCCGGAGGTTCCCGGCCTCCAGTATTTT	CASSPPEVPGLQYF
TRBJ1-1	-	-	14	TRBV10-3	TGTGCCATCAGTGAGTCGTGGGATTACACTGAAGCTTTCTTT	CAISESWDYTEAFF
TRBJ2-1	-	-	15	TRBV29-1	TGCAGCGTTGTCGGATCAAAAGGCTCCTACAATGAGCAGTTCTTC	CSVVGSKGSYNEQFF
TRBJ2-2	-	TRBD2	17	TRBV15	TGTGCCACCAGCGCCGGACTGGGGGGGGTGGACACCGGGGAGCTGTTTTTT	CATSAGLGGVDTGELFF
TRBJ1-5	-	-	17	TRBV4-1	TGCGCCAGCAGCCAAGATCCGGGGGAAAGGGGCAATCAGCCCCAGCATTTT	CASSQDPGERGNQPQHF
TRBJ1-4	-	TRBD1	15	TRBV4-3	TGCGCCAGCAGCCAACAGGGGGCTGGGAATGAAAAACTGTTTTTT	CASSQQGAGNEKLFF
TRBJ1-1	few	-	14	TRBV4-2	TGTGCCAGCAGCCAGCAAAGAACAAACACTGAAGCTTTCTTT	CASSQQRTNTEAFF